The sequence of this T cell receptor beta chain was determined in a study of prognosis after radiotherapy for stage I lung cancer. Study findings and constraints: The authors did not determine whether the expanded TCR clones were tumor-specific.

Germline V gene sequence: CDR1 MNHEY, CDR2 SVGAGI. V lost 4 bases and J lost 7, with 5 bases in between. This CDR3 region has 11 residues. A remark on this clonotype: What it binds is unknown.

CDR3 of TCR beta was amplified from genomic DNA via a two-round multiplex PCR. Amplification in first-round PCR relied on primers specific to each TRBV and TRBJ gene. TCRdb ran MiXCR on the multiplex PCR reads and lists one entry per CDR3 protein. The sample records about 27,000 distinct CDR3 sequences, 30% being singletons. The chain links TRBV6-5 to TRBJ2-1; no definite D call. The sequencing here drew on PBMCs, taken before or after stereotactic body radiation therapy (not recorded which). The receptor comes from a donor of 50 years or more with non-small cell lung cancer. CDR3 nucleotides: TGTGCCAGCAGTTTGGAAAATGAGCAGTTCTTC. This gives the protein CASSLENEQFF.